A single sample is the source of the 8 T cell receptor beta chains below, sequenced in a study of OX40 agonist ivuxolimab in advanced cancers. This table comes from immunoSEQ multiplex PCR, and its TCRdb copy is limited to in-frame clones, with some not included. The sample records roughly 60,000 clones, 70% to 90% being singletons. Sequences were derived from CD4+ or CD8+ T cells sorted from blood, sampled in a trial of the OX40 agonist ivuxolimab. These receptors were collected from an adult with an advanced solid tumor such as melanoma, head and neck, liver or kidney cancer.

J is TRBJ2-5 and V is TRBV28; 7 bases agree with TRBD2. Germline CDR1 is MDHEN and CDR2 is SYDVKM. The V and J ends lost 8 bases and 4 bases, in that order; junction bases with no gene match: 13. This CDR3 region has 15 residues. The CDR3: CASVDGTKPGETQYF. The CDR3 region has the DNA TGTGCCAGCGTAGACGGGACTAAACCGGGAGAGACCCAGTACTTC.

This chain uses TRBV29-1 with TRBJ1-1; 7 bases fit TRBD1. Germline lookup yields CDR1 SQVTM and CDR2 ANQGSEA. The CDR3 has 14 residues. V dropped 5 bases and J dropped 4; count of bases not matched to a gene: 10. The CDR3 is CSVSGGERRTEAFF. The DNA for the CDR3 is TGCAGCGTTTCAGGGGGGGAGAGGCGCACTGAAGCTTTCTTT.

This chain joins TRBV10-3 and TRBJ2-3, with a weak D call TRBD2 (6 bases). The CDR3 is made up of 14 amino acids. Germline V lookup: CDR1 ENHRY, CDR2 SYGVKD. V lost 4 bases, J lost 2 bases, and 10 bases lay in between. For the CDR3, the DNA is TGTGCCATCAGTGGGGGCGGGGCCACAGATACGCAGTATTTT. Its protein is CAISGGGATDTQYF.

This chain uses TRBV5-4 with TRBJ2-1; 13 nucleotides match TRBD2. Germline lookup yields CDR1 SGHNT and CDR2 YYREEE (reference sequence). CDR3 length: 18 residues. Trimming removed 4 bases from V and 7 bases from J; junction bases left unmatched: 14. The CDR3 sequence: CASSRTLAGGITPNEQFF. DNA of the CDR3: TGTGCCAGCAGCAGGACACTAGCGGGGGGGATTACTCCTAATGAGCAGTTCTTC. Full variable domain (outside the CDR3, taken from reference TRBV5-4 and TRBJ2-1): ETGVTQSPTHLIKTRGQQVTLRCSSQSGHNTVSWYQQALGQGPQFIFQYYREEENGRGNFPPRFSGLQFPNYSSELNVNALELDDSALYLCASSRTLAGGITPNEQFFGPGTRLTVL.

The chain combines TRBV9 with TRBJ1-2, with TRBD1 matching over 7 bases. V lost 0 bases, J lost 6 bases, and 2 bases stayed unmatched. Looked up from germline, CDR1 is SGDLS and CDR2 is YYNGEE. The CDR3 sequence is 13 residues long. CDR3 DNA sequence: TGTGCCAGCAGCGTAGACAGGGGAGATGGCTACACCTTC. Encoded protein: CASSVDRGDGYTF.

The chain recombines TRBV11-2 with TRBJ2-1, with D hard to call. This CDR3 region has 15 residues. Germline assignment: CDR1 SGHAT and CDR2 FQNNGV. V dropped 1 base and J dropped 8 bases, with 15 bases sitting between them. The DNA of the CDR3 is TGTGCCAGCAGCTTAGGAGCGCCTGGGGTGGATGAGCAGTTCTTC. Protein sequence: CASSLGAPGVDEQFF.

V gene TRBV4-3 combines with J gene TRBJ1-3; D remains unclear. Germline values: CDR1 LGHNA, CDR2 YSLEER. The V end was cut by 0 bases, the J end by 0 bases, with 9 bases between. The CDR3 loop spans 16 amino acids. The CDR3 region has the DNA TGCGCCAGCAGCCAAGAGACCTCCTCCTCTGGAAACACCATATATTTT. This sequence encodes CASSQETSSSGNTIYF.

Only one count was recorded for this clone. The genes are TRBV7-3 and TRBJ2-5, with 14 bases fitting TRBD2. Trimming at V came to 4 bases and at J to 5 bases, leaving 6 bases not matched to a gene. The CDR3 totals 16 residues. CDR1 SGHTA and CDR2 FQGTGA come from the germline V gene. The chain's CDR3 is CASSSGLAGGAETQYF. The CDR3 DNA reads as TGTGCCAGCAGCTCTGGACTAGCGGGGGGTGCGGAGACCCAGTACTTC. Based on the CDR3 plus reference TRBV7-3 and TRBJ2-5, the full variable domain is GAGVSQTPSNKVTEKGKYVELRCDPISGHTALYWYRQSLGQGPEFLIYFQGTGAADDSGLPNDRFFAVRPEGSVSTLKIQRTERGDSAVYLCASSSGLAGGAETQYFGPGTRLLVL.